A selection of T cell receptor beta chains follows, all from one sample in a study of blood T cell repertoires in COVID-19. Some clones are missing from TCRdb's copy, which holds only in-frame ones; the method was immunoSEQ multiplex PCR. This table has about 110,000 clones, approximately 90% appearing once. The sequencing sample was made of peripheral blood. The receptors here all came from a human donor in a cohort sampled during active COVID-19. Both conserved end residues are part of each CDR3. The order of the fields is V gene, J gene, CDR3 protein.

V gene: TRBV20-1
J gene: TRBJ1-1
CDR3 protein: CSARVGSGAFF

V gene: TRBV7-9
J gene: TRBJ2-1
CDR3 protein: CASSLSWPNPYNEQFF

V gene: TRBV5-4
J gene: TRBJ2-1
CDR3 protein: CASSLATGFSYNEQFF

V gene: TRBV29-1
J gene: TRBJ1-2
CDR3 protein: CSVEDFQRAYGYTF

V gene: TRBV5-1
J gene: TRBJ1-2
CDR3 protein: CASSLAGTISNYGYTF

V gene: TRBV30
J gene: TRBJ2-5
CDR3 protein: CACSGAPARETQYF

V gene: TRBV6-5
J gene: TRBJ2-2
CDR3 protein: CASRIASNTGELFF

V gene: TRBV10-2
J gene: TRBJ1-3
CDR3 protein: CASGDPGQGTSSGNTIYF

V gene: TRBV10-1
J gene: TRBJ2-2
CDR3 protein: CASSRGTTNTGELFF

V gene: TRBV27
J gene: TRBJ1-1
CDR3 protein: CASRNRDRTFEAFF

V gene: TRBV15
J gene: TRBJ1-2
CDR3 protein: CATSREDRIYGYTF

V gene: TRBV5-1
J gene: TRBJ1-1
CDR3 protein: CASTRGPVAFF

V gene: TRBV10-3
J gene: TRBJ1-5
CDR3 protein: CAIRGPEDNQPQHF

V gene: TRBV5-1
J gene: TRBJ1-5
CDR3 protein: CASSCQGVGGNQPQHF

V gene: TRBV7-8
J gene: TRBJ2-7
CDR3 protein: CASNGLAGPSDEQYF

V gene: TRBV28
J gene: TRBJ1-5
CDR3 protein: CASSGHSNQPQHF

V gene: TRBV7-6
J gene: TRBJ1-3
CDR3 protein: CASSLAQVAISGNTIYF

V gene: TRBV18
J gene: TRBJ2-6
CDR3 protein: CASSPTWGGSTGANVLTF

V gene: TRBV2
J gene: TRBJ2-5
CDR3 protein: CASVKDNPQETQYF

V gene: TRBV9
J gene: TRBJ2-5
CDR3 protein: CASSVGTSGQETQYF

V gene: TRBV4-2
J gene: TRBJ2-7
CDR3 protein: CASSQFPTSFYEQYF

V gene: TRBV14
J gene: TRBJ2-3
CDR3 protein: CASSQVRVAGADTQYF

V gene: TRBV5-1
J gene: TRBJ2-7
CDR3 protein: CASMGRESSYEQYF

V gene: TRBV29-1
J gene: TRBJ1-2
CDR3 protein: CATGGKLYGYTF

V gene: TRBV7-2
J gene: TRBJ2-5
CDR3 protein: CASSTRTGWETQYF

V gene: TRBV7-3
J gene: TRBJ2-5
CDR3 protein: CASSSAGGPQETQYF

V gene: TRBV27
J gene: TRBJ1-2
CDR3 protein: CASSPAPGVYGYTF

V gene: TRBV7-9
J gene: TRBJ2-2
CDR3 protein: CASSWRAPGELFF

V gene: TRBV14
J gene: TRBJ1-5
CDR3 protein: CASSQDGNQPQHF

V gene: TRBV4-3
J gene: TRBJ2-1
CDR3 protein: CASSQVSSGNREQFF

V gene: TRBV12-3/TRBV12-4
J gene: TRBJ1-2
CDR3 protein: CASSLQDSYGYTF

V gene: TRBV7-9
J gene: TRBJ2-2
CDR3 protein: CASSLSGELFF

V gene: TRBV6-6
J gene: TRBJ1-2
CDR3 protein: CASTPRVTDYGYTF

V gene: TRBV6-5
J gene: TRBJ2-3
CDR3 protein: CASRLTTTTDTQYF

V gene: TRBV25-1
J gene: TRBJ1-2
CDR3 protein: CASSEKDRAYGYTF

V gene: TRBV6-5
J gene: TRBJ2-6
CDR3 protein: CASSSGSSGANVLTF

V gene: TRBV4-2
J gene: TRBJ2-1
CDR3 protein: CASSQEITRNPYNEQFF

V gene: TRBV5-1
J gene: TRBJ1-4
CDR3 protein: CASSPLTGASNEKLFF

V gene: TRBV30
J gene: TRBJ1-2
CDR3 protein: CAWSVGGGRGIERGYTF

V gene: TRBV2
J gene: TRBJ2-1
CDR3 protein: CASWALAGEQFF

V gene: TRBV24-1
J gene: TRBJ1-3
CDR3 protein: CATSDSGSSGNTIYF

V gene: TRBV6-5
J gene: TRBJ1-5
CDR3 protein: CASSQTGGNQPQHF

V gene: TRBV5-4
J gene: TRBJ1-2
CDR3 protein: CASSLATEFTF

V gene: TRBV4-2
J gene: TRBJ2-1
CDR3 protein: CASSQKSGTSGGAYNEQFF

V gene: TRBV5-1
J gene: TRBJ2-3
CDR3 protein: CASRRESSGQGPFWLVETDTQYF

V gene: TRBV4-2
J gene: TRBJ1-6
CDR3 protein: CASSPAGAFSPLHF

V gene: TRBV9
J gene: TRBJ2-1
CDR3 protein: CASSATSGSYNEQFF

V gene: TRBV12-5
J gene: TRBJ2-1
CDR3 protein: CASGPGGLLTYNEQFF

V gene: TRBV4-1
J gene: TRBJ1-2
CDR3 protein: CASSQGPLTPYTF

V gene: TRBV2
J gene: TRBJ1-5
CDR3 protein: CASSVNNQPQHF

V gene: TRBV24-1
J gene: TRBJ2-3
CDR3 protein: CATSETYSGGARDTQYF

V gene: TRBV6-6
J gene: TRBJ1-1
CDR3 protein: CASSYSSTNEAFF

V gene: TRBV9
J gene: TRBJ2-3
CDR3 protein: CASSVARGTDTQYF

V gene: TRBV6-5
J gene: TRBJ1-1
CDR3 protein: CASSYTDTKNTEAFF

V gene: TRBV10-3
J gene: TRBJ2-7
CDR3 protein: CAISPDEGYEQYF